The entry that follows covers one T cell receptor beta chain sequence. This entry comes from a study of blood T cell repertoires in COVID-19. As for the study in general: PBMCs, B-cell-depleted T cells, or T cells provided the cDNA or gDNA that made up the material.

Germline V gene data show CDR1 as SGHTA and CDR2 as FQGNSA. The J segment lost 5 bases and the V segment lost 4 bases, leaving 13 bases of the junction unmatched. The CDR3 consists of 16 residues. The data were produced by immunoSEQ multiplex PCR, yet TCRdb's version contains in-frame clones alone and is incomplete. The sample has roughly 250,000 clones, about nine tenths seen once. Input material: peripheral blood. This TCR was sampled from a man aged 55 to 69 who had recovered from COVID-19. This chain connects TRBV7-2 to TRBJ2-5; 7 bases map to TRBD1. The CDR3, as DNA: TGTGCCAGCAGCTCGTTAGGGGGTCGACAGGGTGAGACCCAGTACTTC. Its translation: CASSSLGGRQGETQYF.